The next 2 T cell receptor beta chains were all read from a single sample in a study of cytomegalovirus exposure and HLA in healthy donors. Primers: 60 Vbeta forward and 13 Jbeta reverse. Sequenced by immunoSEQ multiplex PCR; TCRdb stores in-frame clones only, minus some. The sample has about 160,000 clones, around 84% seen once; the top ten hold 6.4%. The sample comprised PBMCs. The receptors were gathered from a man aged 50-59 years in good health and CMV-seropositive.

The chain has TRBV7-2 and TRBJ2-7, with D possibly matching TRBD2 (7 bases). The V gene lost 2 bases and the J gene lost 6 bases, with 14 bases spanning the gap. The CDR3 has 14 residues. Looked up from germline, CDR1 is SGHTA and CDR2 is FQGNSA. The CDR3 is CASSLRGGRVEQYF. The CDR3 bases are TGTGCCAGCAGCTTAAGGGGGGGCCGGGTCGAGCAGTACTTC. Full variable domain (rest looked up from reference TRBV7-2 and TRBJ2-7): GAGVSQSPSNKVTEKGKDVELRCDPISGHTALYWYRQSLGQGLEFLIYFQGNSAPDKSGLPSDRFSAERTGGSVSTLTIQRTQQEDSAVYLCASSLRGGRVEQYFGPGTRLTVT.

V usage is TRBV2 and J usage is TRBJ2-5, with 9 positions matching TRBD1. The tail of the sequence fits TRBJ2-7 better, so the J call may be wrong. This CDR3 has 14 amino acids. Germline CDR1 SNHLY, CDR2 FYNNEI. CDR3 in DNA: TGTGCCAGCAGATCCGGGACAGGGTCCTACGAGCAGTACTTC. Amino acid sequence: CASRSGTGSYEQYF.